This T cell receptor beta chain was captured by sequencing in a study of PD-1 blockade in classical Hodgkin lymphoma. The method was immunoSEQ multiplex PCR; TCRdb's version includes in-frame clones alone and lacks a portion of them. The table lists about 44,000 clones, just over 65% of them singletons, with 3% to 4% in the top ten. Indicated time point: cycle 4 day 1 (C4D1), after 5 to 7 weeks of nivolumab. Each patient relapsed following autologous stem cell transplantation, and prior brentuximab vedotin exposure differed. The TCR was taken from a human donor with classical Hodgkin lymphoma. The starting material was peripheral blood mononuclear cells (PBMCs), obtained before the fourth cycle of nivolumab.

CDR3 in DNA: TGCGCCAGCAGCTTGGGGACCATCGGCACTGAAGCTTTCTTT. It yields the protein CASSLGTIGTEAFF. This rearrangement joins TRBV5-1 to TRBJ1-1; no firm D call. Trimming pared 0 bases from V and 4 bases from J, leaving 10 bases between. The germline V gene encodes CDR1 SGHRS and CDR2 YFSETQ. The CDR3 is made up of 14 amino acids.